This entry concerns a single TCR beta chain. Its specificity is unknown. The data were taken from a study of OX40 agonist ivuxolimab in advanced cancers. The CDR3 sequence is 16 residues long. Germline values: CDR1 SQVTM, CDR2 ANQGSEA. V was clipped by 6 bases and J by 6 bases, with 24 bases between them. The repertoire was sequenced with immunoSEQ multiplex PCR; TCRdb's copy has only in-frame clones and lacks some. The sample yields 55,000 to 75,000 clones, around 93% seen once. The study, taken as a whole, reports: Antigen targets of the expanded peripheral T cells went undetermined. Blood T cells, both CD4+ and CD8+, expanded clonally by week 6 at 0.1 to 3.0 mg/kg. Among the nonresponders, some also had low normalized T-cell clonal expansion.

This chain uses TRBV29-1 with TRBJ2-1; a weak D match, TRBD1 (6 bases). The source is an adult with an advanced solid tumor such as melanoma, head and neck, liver or kidney cancer. The sample in question was CD4+ or CD8+ T cells sorted from blood, obtained in a trial of the OX40 agonist ivuxolimab. The CDR3 reads CSVKGLWGPRGNEQFF. DNA for the CDR3: TGCAGCGTGAAAGGGCTTTGGGGGCCGCGCGGCAATGAGCAGTTCTTC.